This T cell receptor beta chain comes out of a study of blood T cell repertoires in COVID-19. Study details: From the United States, Italy and Spain came samples of acute and convalescent COVID-19.

As handled by the study authors: Amplified reference gene primers provided the basis for estimating nucleated cell counts. The table came from immunoSEQ multiplex PCR; TCRdb's copy has only in-frame clones and leaves some out. The DNA was the basis for D and trimming; V, J and clone size are from that table. The sample gives around 100,000 clones, about 85% of which show up once; 2.5% to 3.5% is in the top ten. This CDR3 spans 16 amino acids. V shed 2 bases, J shed 3 bases, and the junction held 7 bases outside the gene matches. The germline V gene encodes CDR1 SGHTA and CDR2 FQGTGA. This rearrangement joins TRBV7-3 to TRBJ2-1; TRBD2 aligns across 7 bases. The sample comprised peripheral blood. This clonotype originated in a man aged 50 to 60 in a cohort sampled during active COVID-19. The chain's CDR3 is CASSLLGGGDYNEQFF. For the CDR3, the DNA is TGTGCCAGCAGCTTATTAGGCGGGGGTGACTACAATGAGCAGTTCTTC.